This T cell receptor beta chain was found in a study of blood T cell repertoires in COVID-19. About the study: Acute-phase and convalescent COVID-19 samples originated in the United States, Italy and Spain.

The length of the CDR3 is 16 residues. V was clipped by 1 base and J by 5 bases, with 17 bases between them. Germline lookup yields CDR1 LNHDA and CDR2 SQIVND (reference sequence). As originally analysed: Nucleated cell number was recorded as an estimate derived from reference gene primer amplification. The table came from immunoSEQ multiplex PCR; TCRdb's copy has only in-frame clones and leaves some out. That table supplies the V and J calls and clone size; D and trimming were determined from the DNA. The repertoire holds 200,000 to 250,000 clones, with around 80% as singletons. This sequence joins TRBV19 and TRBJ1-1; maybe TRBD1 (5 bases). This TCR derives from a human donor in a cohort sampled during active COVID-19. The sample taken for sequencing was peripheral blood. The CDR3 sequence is CASSIAGTKSGTEAFF. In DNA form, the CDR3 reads TGTGCCAGTAGTATAGCCGGGACTAAAAGCGGGACTGAAGCTTTCTTT. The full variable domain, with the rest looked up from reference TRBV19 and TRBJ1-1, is DGGITQSPKYLFRKEGQNVTLSCEQNLNHDAMYWYRQDPGQGLRLIYYSQIVNDFQKGDIAEGYSVSREKKESFPLTVTSAQKNPTAFYLCASSIAGTKSGTEAFFGQGTRLTVV.